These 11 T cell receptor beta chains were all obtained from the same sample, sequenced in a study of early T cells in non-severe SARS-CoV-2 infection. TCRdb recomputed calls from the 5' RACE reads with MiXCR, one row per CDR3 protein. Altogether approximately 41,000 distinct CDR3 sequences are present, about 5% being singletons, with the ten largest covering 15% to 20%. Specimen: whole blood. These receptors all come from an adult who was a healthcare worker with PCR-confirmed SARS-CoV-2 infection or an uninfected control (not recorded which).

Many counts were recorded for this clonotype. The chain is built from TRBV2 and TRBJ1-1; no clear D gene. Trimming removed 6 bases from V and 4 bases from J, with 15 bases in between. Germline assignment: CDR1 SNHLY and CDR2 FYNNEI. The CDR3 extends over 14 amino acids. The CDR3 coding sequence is TGTGCCAGCAGGGCGGACTCCTCTGGCACTGAAGCTTTCTTT. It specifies CASRADSSGTEAFF.

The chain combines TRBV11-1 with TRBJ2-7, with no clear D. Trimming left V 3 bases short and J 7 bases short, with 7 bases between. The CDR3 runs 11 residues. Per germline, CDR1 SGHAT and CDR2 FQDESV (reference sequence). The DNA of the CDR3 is TGTGCCAGCAGCTTTGGGCGGGAGCAGTACTTC. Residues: CASSFGREQYF.

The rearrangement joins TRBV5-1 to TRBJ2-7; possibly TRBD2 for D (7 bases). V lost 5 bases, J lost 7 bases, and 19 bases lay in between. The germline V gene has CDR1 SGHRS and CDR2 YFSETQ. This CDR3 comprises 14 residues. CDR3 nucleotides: TGCGCCAGCAGAAACATAGGGGGGGCCGGTGAGCAGTACTTC. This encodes CASRNIGGAGEQYF.

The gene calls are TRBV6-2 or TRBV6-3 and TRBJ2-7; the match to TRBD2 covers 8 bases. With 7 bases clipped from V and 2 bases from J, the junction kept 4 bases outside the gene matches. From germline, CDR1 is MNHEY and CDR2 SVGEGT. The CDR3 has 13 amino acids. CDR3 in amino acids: CASTLAGTYEQYF. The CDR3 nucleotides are TGTGCCAGCACCTTAGCGGGGACCTACGAGCAGTACTTC.

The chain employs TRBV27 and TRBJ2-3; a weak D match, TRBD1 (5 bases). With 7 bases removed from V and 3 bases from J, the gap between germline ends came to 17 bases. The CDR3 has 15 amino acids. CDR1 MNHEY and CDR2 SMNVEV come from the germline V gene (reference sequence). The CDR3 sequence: CASTKQVGLTDTQYF. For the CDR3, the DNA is TGTGCCAGCACAAAACAGGTGGGATTGACAGATACGCAGTATTTT.

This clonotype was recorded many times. The chain's CDR3 is CASSPSTGLGTNEQFF. The CDR3 nucleotides read TGTGCCAGCAGTCCCTCGACAGGGTTAGGGACCAATGAGCAGTTCTTC. The chain recombines TRBV6-5 with TRBJ2-1; 7 bases are shared with TRBD1. The CDR3 totals 16 residues. Germline V gene sequence: CDR1 MNHEY, CDR2 SVGAGI. V lost 5 bases to trimming and J lost 6 bases; unmatched junction nucleotides: 13.

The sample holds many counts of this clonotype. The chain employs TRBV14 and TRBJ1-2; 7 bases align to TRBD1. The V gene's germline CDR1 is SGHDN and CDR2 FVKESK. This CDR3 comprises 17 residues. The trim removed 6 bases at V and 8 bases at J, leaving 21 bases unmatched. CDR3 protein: CASSLWDSPIGAGGYTF. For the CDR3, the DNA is TGTGCCAGCAGTCTCTGGGACAGTCCTATTGGGGCTGGCGGCTACACCTTC.

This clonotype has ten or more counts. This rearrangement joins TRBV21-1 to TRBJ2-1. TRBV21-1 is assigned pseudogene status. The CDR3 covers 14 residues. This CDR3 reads CASSKVSGYNEQFF. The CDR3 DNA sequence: TGTGCCAGCAGCAAAGTGTCGGGGTACAATGAGCAGTTCTTC.

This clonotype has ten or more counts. As DNA, the CDR3 is TGCAGTGCCACCTCGGCAGCCGGGCAGCCCCAGCATTTT. It translates to CSATSAAGQPQHF. V and J are TRBV20-1 and TRBJ1-5; no firm D call. CDR1 DFQATT and CDR2 SNEGSKA come from the germline V gene (reference sequence). The CDR3 totals 13 residues. The V end was cut by 6 bases, the J end by 7 bases, with 16 bases between.

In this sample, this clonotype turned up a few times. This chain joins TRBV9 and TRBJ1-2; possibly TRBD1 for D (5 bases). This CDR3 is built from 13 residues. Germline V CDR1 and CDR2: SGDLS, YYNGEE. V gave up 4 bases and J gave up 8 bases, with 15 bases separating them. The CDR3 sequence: CASSSPGGSGYTF. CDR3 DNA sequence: TGTGCCAGCAGCTCCCCCGGGGGGAGCGGCTACACCTTC.

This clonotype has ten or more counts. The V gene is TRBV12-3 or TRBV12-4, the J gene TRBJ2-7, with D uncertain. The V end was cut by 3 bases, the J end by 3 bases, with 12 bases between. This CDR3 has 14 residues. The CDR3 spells CASSFPGPNYEQYF. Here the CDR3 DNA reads TGTGCCAGCAGTTTCCCGGGCCCGAACTACGAGCAGTACTTC.